Following are 3 T cell receptor beta chains from one sample sequenced in a study of tumor-infiltrating lymphocytes in primary liver carcinoma (dated by TCRdb to about 2017). Blood RNA was extracted from unsorted whole blood with TRIzol reagent; germline DNA came from the DNeasy Blood & Tissue kit. The listed sequencing device is Illumina HiSeq 2500. Starting from about 550 ng total RNA, TCRbeta-specific cDNA was produced by reverse transcription with a constant-region primer and ProtoScript II reverse transcriptase. The TCRbeta libraries were prepared through three rounds of nested multiplex PCR following a slightly modified ARM-PCR procedure. Each of the first two PCR rounds ran for about 10 cycles and used multiplex TRBV1-TRBV30 forward primers together with a Cbeta reverse primer. The public sequencing data were trimmed at Q25 with fastp and processed into clonotypes with MiXCR by TCRdb, which kept only in-frame beta chains. Records with the same CDR3 protein are collapsed into one entry carrying the most frequent genes and DNA. The sample profile shows approximately 300,000 distinct CDR3 sequences; 65% of them were found once. 9% of the sample goes to the ten largest clones.

The material sequenced was peripheral blood. These receptors all stem from a man aged 35-49 years with primary liver carcinoma and hepatitis B virus infection.

With regard to this clonotype: A read error may be the cause here, since a much bigger clone is one base away. DNA of the CDR3: TGTGCCATCAGCCCAGGAGGGGGCACGGACACTGAAGCTTTCTTT. This gives the protein CAISPGGGTDTEAFF. The V call is TRBV10-3, the J call TRBJ1-1; 7 nucleotides align to TRBD1. V trimming: 6 bases; J trimming: 3 bases; junction bases outside the gene matches: 10. Germline assignment: CDR1 ENHRY and CDR2 SYGVKD. The CDR3 contains 15 residues.

About this clonotype itself: Just one base apart from a much larger clone, this may be a read error. This sequence joins TRBV12-3 or TRBV12-4 and TRBJ2-1; 8 positions match TRBD2. The CDR3 runs 15 residues. The ends lost 3 bases at V and 9 bases at J; junction bases unmatched: 10. The DNA of the CDR3 is TGTGCCAGCAGTTTGTTAGCGGGGCTAAACAGTGAGCAGTTCTTC. Translating gives CASSLLAGLNSEQFF.

With regard to this clonotype: A single base separates this from a much larger clone, so it may be a read error. The chain's CDR3 is CASSQLLSGVGEQFF. DNA for the CDR3: TGCGCCAGCAGCCAACTGCTATCGGGAGTTGGTGAGCAGTTCTTC. The V gene is TRBV4-3, the J gene TRBJ2-1; the D gene is possibly TRBD2 (6 bases). Germline CDR1 and CDR2: LGHNA and YSLEER. The CDR3 totals 15 residues. Trimming removed 2 bases from V and 9 bases from J, with 17 bases in between.